Following are 10 T cell receptor beta chains from one sample sequenced in a study of blood T cell repertoires in COVID-19. Clones were read by immunoSEQ multiplex PCR, and TCRdb kept only the in-frame ones, dropping some. The sample contains roughly 150,000 clones, around four fifths of which appear only once. The sequenced material came from peripheral blood. Receptors originate from a woman in her sixties or seventies who had recovered from COVID-19.

This chain joins TRBV19 and TRBJ2-2; 7 bases fit TRBD2. Trimming took 10 bases from V and 3 from J; bases not matched to a gene: 14. The CDR3 consists of 16 residues. Germline CDR1 is LNHDA and CDR2 is SQIVND (reference sequence). This CDR3 is CATSQREGGDTGELFF. CDR3 in DNA: TGTGCCACCTCCCAGAGGGAGGGTGGCGACACCGGGGAGCTGTTTTTT.

The rearrangement links TRBV19 to TRBJ2-7, with no clear D. The CDR3 is made up of 13 amino acids. Germline CDR1 LNHDA, CDR2 SQIVND (reference sequence). V was pared by 3 bases and J by 3 bases, with 9 bases between. The CDR3 loop is CASSMIGGYEQYF. Here the CDR3 DNA reads TGTGCCAGTAGTATGATCGGCGGCTACGAGCAGTACTTC.

CDR3 DNA: TGTGCCAGCAGCCAAGATCGGGACAGGGGGTGTAAGAGGGGAACTGGTCCGGACACTGAAGCTTTCTTT. This sequence encodes CASSQDRDRGCKRGTGPDTEAFF. The rearrangement links TRBV3-1 (or the pseudogene TRBV3-2) to TRBJ1-1; 11 bases agree with TRBD1. The length of the CDR3 is 23 residues. Germline CDR1 reads LGHDT; CDR2 reads YNNKEL (reference sequence). Trimming took 0 bases from V and 3 from J; bases not matched to a gene: 24.

This chain uses TRBV12-5 with TRBJ2-7; 7 nucleotides agree with TRBD1. This CDR3 comprises 14 residues. CDR1 and CDR2 (germline): LGHNT, FRNRAP. V lost 6 bases, J lost 2 bases, and 7 bases stayed unmatched. CDR3: CASGSGQITYEQYF. In nucleotides, the CDR3 is TGTGCTAGTGGATCGGGACAGATTACCTACGAGCAGTACTTC.

J is TRBJ1-5 and V is TRBV2; TRBD1 agrees at 9 bases. Trimming cost V 5 bases and J 2 bases; bases outside gene matches: 4. The germline V gene encodes CDR1 SNHLY and CDR2 FYNNEI. The CDR3 sequence is 15 residues long. CDR3 DNA: TGTGCCAGCAGTACCCGGACAGGGGGCAATCAGCCCCAGCATTTT. Translation gives CASSTRTGGNQPQHF.

The V and J genes are TRBV7-2 and TRBJ2-1; the match to TRBD2 covers 9 bases. Per the germline V gene, CDR1 is SGHTA and CDR2 is FQGNSA. Trimming removed 3 bases from V and 8 bases from J; junction bases left unmatched: 5. This CDR3 is 14 amino acids long. The CDR3 region has the DNA TGTGCCAGCAGCTTTGTCGCGGGAGGGCATGAGCAGTTCTTC. Residues: CASSFVAGGHEQFF. Full variable domain (missing parts from reference TRBV7-2 and TRBJ2-1): GAGVSQSPSNKVTEKGKDVELRCDPISGHTALYWYRQSLGQGLEFLIYFQGNSAPDKSGLPSDRFSAERTGGSVSTLTIQRTQQEDSAVYLCASSFVAGGHEQFFGPGTRLTVL.

This clone was observed once. This chain links TRBV18 with TRBJ1-2; 10 nucleotides line up with TRBD1. Losses at the gene ends were 0 bases for V and 4 bases for J; bases not matched to a gene: 5. The CDR3 consists of 16 residues. Germline CDR1 reads KGHSH; CDR2 reads LQKENI. The CDR3 loop is CASSPPGDRGVYGYTF. DNA for the CDR3: TGTGCCAGCTCACCACCGGGGGACAGGGGAGTCTATGGCTACACCTTC.

The rearrangement joins TRBV3-1 (or the pseudogene TRBV3-2) to TRBJ1-3; a possible D gene is TRBD1 (5 bases). The CDR3 is 15 residues long. The V gene lost 5 bases and the J gene lost 4 bases, with 15 bases spanning the gap. CDR1 is LGHDT and CDR2 is YNNKEL in the germline V gene (reference sequence). The CDR3 here is CASSTLGALGNTIYF. CDR3 in DNA: TGTGCCAGCAGCACCCTTGGGGCCCTAGGAAACACCATATATTTT.

The rearrangement joins TRBV19 to TRBJ2-5; TRBD1 matches at 7 bases. J was trimmed by 2 bases and V by 4 bases; bases with no gene match: 4. Germline V lookup: CDR1 LNHDA, CDR2 SQIVND (reference sequence). The CDR3 has 14 residues. The DNA of the CDR3 is TGTGCCAGTAGTACCCGGGACAGACAAGAGACCCAGTACTTC. Its translation: CASSTRDRQETQYF.

The rearrangement links TRBV6-5 to TRBJ2-2; D is possibly TRBD1 (5 bases). CDR3 length: 15 residues. Germline V gene data show CDR1 as MNHEY and CDR2 as SVGAGI. With 6 bases removed from V and 1 base from J, the gap between germline ends came to 12 bases. DNA for the CDR3: TGTGCCAGCAGGGCCGGACACCAGAACACCGGGGAGCTGTTTTTT. It encodes CASRAGHQNTGELFF.